A selection of T cell receptor beta chains follows, all from one sample in a study of PD-1 blockade in classical Hodgkin lymphoma. This table comes from immunoSEQ multiplex PCR, and its TCRdb copy is limited to in-frame clones, with some not included. The profile covers roughly 20,000 clones, with around 85% appearing a single time and about 5.9% taken by the ten largest. Sequencing was performed on peripheral blood mononuclear cells (PBMCs), taken at baseline. These receptors were collected from a human donor with classical Hodgkin lymphoma. CDR3s include the opening cysteine and the closing phenylalanine or tryptophan. Each record gives: J gene, D gene, clone size, V gene, CDR3 DNA, CDR3 protein. D genes are given only for firm matches. Clone size is given for some rows only: seen once, a few or many times, or a class if the clone is expanded.

>TRBJ2-7|TRBD1|once|TRBV2
TGTGCCAGCAACAGGGGCTCCTACGAGCAGTACTTC
CASNRGSYEQYF
>TRBJ1-2|NA|NA|TRBV7-2
TGTGCCAGCAGCTTATCTGCGCAGGGAAGCGATGGCTACACCTTC
CASSLSAQGSDGYTF
>TRBJ2-3|TRBD2|NA|TRBV4-3
TGCGCCAGCAGTGCGGGGGGTTACACAGATACGCAGTATTTT
CASSAGGYTDTQYF
>TRBJ1-5|NA|NA|TRBV5-1
TGCGCCAGCAGCTTAGGGTCAGGAGGCAATCAGCCCCAGCATTTT
CASSLGSGGNQPQHF
>TRBJ2-5|NA|once|TRBV11-2
TGTGCCAGCAGCCGACTCCAAGAGACCCAGTACTTC
CASSRLQETQYF
>TRBJ1-1|NA|NA|TRBV2
TGTGCCAGCAGTGAGGCCACAGGGGAAGCTTTCTTT
CASSEATGEAFF
>TRBJ2-1|NA|NA|TRBV27
TGTGCCAGCACCCTTGCGGGAACCTACAATGAGCAGTTCTTC
CASTLAGTYNEQFF
>TRBJ1-5|NA|once|TRBV7-9
TGTGCCAGCAGCTCAGACGGAAACAATCAGCCCCAGCATTTT
CASSSDGNNQPQHF
>TRBJ1-2|TRBD1|NA|TRBV4-2
TGTGCCAGCAGCCAAGCTGTCAGGGGGAACTATGGCTACACCTTC
CASSQAVRGNYGYTF
>TRBJ1-4|NA|NA|TRBV6-5
TGTGCCAGCAGTTACGATGTTAATGAAAAACTGTTTTTT
CASSYDVNEKLFF
>TRBJ1-2|NA|once|TRBV4-1
TGCGCCAGCAGCCAAGAAGTGGAAGGCCTCGGCTACACCTTC
CASSQEVEGLGYTF
>TRBJ1-1|TRBD1|NA|TRBV6-6
TGTGCCAGCACCCCCCGACAGGGAGGAACTGAAGCTTTCTTT
CASTPRQGGTEAFF
>TRBJ1-1|NA|NA|TRBV19
TGTGCCAGTAGTTGGACTGTAGGGGGTGGCGCTGAAGCTTTCTTT
CASSWTVGGGAEAFF
>TRBJ1-6|TRBD1|NA|TRBV6-6
TGTGCCAGCAAGCTGGACAGGGGTTATAATTCACCCCTCCACTTT
CASKLDRGYNSPLHF
>TRBJ2-7|NA|once|TRBV21-1
TGTGCCAGCAGCACTTCTTGGACTCACCCGGCTCATTACGAGCAGTACTTC
CASSTSWTHPAHYEQYF
>TRBJ1-1|NA|NA|TRBV27
TGTGCCAGCAGTTTACTAGATGACACTGAAGCTTTCTTT
CASSLLDDTEAFF
>TRBJ2-3|TRBD1|NA|TRBV11-2
TGTGCCAGCAGCTTTACGAGGGGACAGGGGGCAGATACGCAGTATTTT
CASSFTRGQGADTQYF
>TRBJ2-2|NA|NA|TRBV4-1
TGCGCCAGCAGGGCCATCCTCAAGGGCGGGGAGCTGTTTTTT
CASRAILKGGELFF
>TRBJ1-2|NA|few|TRBV2
TGTGCCAGCAGTGTGGACCGATACACCTTC
CASSVDRYTF
>TRBJ1-5|NA|NA|TRBV2
TGTGCCAGCACGACCGGGGCTACCAATCAGCCCCAGCATTTT
CASTTGATNQPQHF
>TRBJ2-5|NA|NA|TRBV5-4
TGTGCCAGCAGCTTGAAAGGGGTGGGAGAGACCCAGTACTTC
CASSLKGVGETQYF
>TRBJ1-1|NA|NA|TRBV5-8
TGTGCCAGCAGCCCTAGTACGGGCACTGAAGCTTTCTTT
CASSPSTGTEAFF
>TRBJ2-7|NA|NA|TRBV7-9
TGTGCCAGCAGCGGCGATTCCACAGAGCAGTACTTC
CASSGDSTEQYF
>TRBJ1-6|NA|NA|TRBV12-5
TGTGCTAGTGGTTTGGGCTCAAATAATTCACCCCTCCACTTT
CASGLGSNNSPLHF
>TRBJ1-2|NA|NA|TRBV7-9
TGTGCCAGCAGCCTCCCCGGGGTCTACACCTTC
CASSLPGVYTF
>TRBJ2-3|NA|NA|TRBV9
TGTGCCAGCAGCCCTGCTTTCCGGGGGCTACATACGCAGTATTTT
CASSPAFRGLHTQYF
>TRBJ1-1|TRBD1|few|TRBV9
TGTGCCAGCAGCGACGAGGGACAGGGGAGGACTGAAGCTTTCTTT
CASSDEGQGRTEAFF
>TRBJ1-1|NA|NA|TRBV9
TGTGCCAGCAGCGTAGAGGTAGGGAGGATGGACACTGAAGCTTTCTTT
CASSVEVGRMDTEAFF
>TRBJ1-5|TRBD1|NA|TRBV4-3
TGCGCCAGCAGCCAGGGAGGGGGCGATCAGCCCCAGCATTTT
CASSQGGGDQPQHF
>TRBJ2-7|NA|few|TRBV2
TGTGCCAGCAGTGATCTACAGTACTACGAGCAGTACTTC
CASSDLQYYEQYF
>TRBJ2-3|NA|NA|TRBV7-8
TGTGCCAGCAGCTTATTAACGGGGGCCGGCACAGATACGCAGTATTTT
CASSLLTGAGTDTQYF
>TRBJ2-2|TRBD2|NA|TRBV9
TGTGCCAGCAGCGTAGGCGGGGGGGTGGCCGGGGAGCTGTTTTTT
CASSVGGGVAGELFF
>TRBJ1-1|NA|NA|TRBV7-8
TGTGCCAGCAGCCCCCTACGAGGGGGAGGCACTGAAGCTTTCTTT
CASSPLRGGGTEAFF
>TRBJ1-2|NA|NA|TRBV28
TGTGCCATACCAGCAGACAGGAACTATGGCTACACCTTC
CAIPADRNYGYTF
>TRBJ1-1|TRBD1|NA|TRBV28
TGTGCCAGCAGTTGCAGGACAGGGGACGGGAACACTGAAGCTTTCTTT
CASSCRTGDGNTEAFF
>TRBJ1-1|NA|NA|TRBV30
TGTGCCTGGACTAGGGAGTCAAACACTGAAGCTTTCTTT
CAWTRESNTEAFF
>TRBJ1-6|NA|NA|TRBV7-9
TGTGCCAGCAGCGTCCCGGGGAATTCACCCCTCCACTTT
CASSVPGNSPLHF
>TRBJ2-7|NA|medium-sized|TRBV28
TGTGCCAGCAGTTTGGACATCAGCTCCTACGAGCAGTACTTC
CASSLDISSYEQYF
>TRBJ1-1|NA|medium-sized|TRBV11-2
TGTGCCAGCAGCGTCGGGCTCACGGAGGCTTTCTTT
CASSVGLTEAFF
>TRBJ1-6|NA|NA|TRBV5-5
TGTGCCAGCAGCGAACTAATTAATTCACCCCTCCACTTT
CASSELINSPLHF
>TRBJ1-6|NA|NA|TRBV20-1
TGCAGTGCAGGGGCACCCCTCCACTTT
CSAGAPLHF
>TRBJ2-7|NA|NA|TRBV4-3
TGCGCCAGCAGCCCGTGGACAGAACCCTACGAGCAGTACTTC
CASSPWTEPYEQYF
>TRBJ1-3|NA|NA|TRBV28
TGTGCCAGCACCCCTCCGGGTGGGGGCGGAAACACCATATATTTT
CASTPPGGGGNTIYF
>TRBJ1-4|TRBD1|few|TRBV25-1
TGTGCCAGCAGTGGGGACAGGGCGGCAACTAATGAAAAACTGTTTTTT
CASSGDRAATNEKLFF
>TRBJ2-5|TRBD2|NA|TRBV5-4
TGTGCCAGCAGGCGACTAGCGGGGGGGCAAGAGACCCAGTACTTC
CASRRLAGGQETQYF
>TRBJ1-2|TRBD1|NA|TRBV4-3
TGCGCCAGCAGCCAAGAAGGAGGACAGGGCTATGGCTACACCTTC
CASSQEGGQGYGYTF
>TRBJ2-3|NA|NA|TRBV19
TGTGCCAGTCAGGACTGGTTTAGCACAGATACGCAGTATTTT
CASQDWFSTDTQYF
>TRBJ1-4|NA|NA|TRBV5-1
TGCGCCAGCAGCTTGCTCGGGGCCGGTAATGAAAAACTGTTTTTT
CASSLLGAGNEKLFF
>TRBJ1-1|NA|NA|TRBV30
TGTGCCTGGACCCGACGGAGCAACACTGAAGCTTTCTTT
CAWTRRSNTEAFF
>TRBJ1-4|NA|NA|TRBV2
TGTGCCAGCAGAAGTAACCGGGACATAAGAGAAAAACTGTTTTTT
CASRSNRDIREKLFF
>TRBJ1-5|NA|NA|TRBV6-1
TGTGCCAGCAGAAGGGGGGGCCAACTGAATCAGCCCCAGCATTTT
CASRRGGQLNQPQHF
>TRBJ1-1|NA|NA|TRBV5-1
TGCGCCAGCAGCTTACCTATGAACACTGAAGCTTTCTTT
CASSLPMNTEAFF